This T cell receptor (beta chain) derives from a study of human T cells and chemical hapten exposure. Across the whole study: An approximately 2 cm by approximately 2 cm inner upper arm patch received 2% DPC for sensitization. The patient population, which was mostly female, had alopecia areata, totalis or universalis.

This clonotype was recorded many times. TCRdb used MiXCR to reprocess the RACE reads, holding one entry per CDR3 protein. This sample yields roughly 120,000 distinct CDR3 sequences, of which 12% are seen a single time; approximately 1.5% belongs to the top ten. As to time point: patch test 1, 2 weeks after DPC sensitization. Stated treatment: therapeutic diphenylcyclopropenone sensitization with weekly scalp DPC. The CDR3 contains 13 residues. Germline V gene lookup returns CDR1 SGHTA and CDR2 FQGNSA. V shed 6 bases and J shed 2 bases, with 8 bases lying between them. Sequencing was performed on whole blood, taken in connection with sensitization to the hapten diphenylcyclopropenone (DPC). This chain links TRBV7-2 with TRBJ1-3; D is unclear. The receptor comes from a woman between 50 and 59 years old with alopecia areata. Some clones in this sample may be carry-over from other donors' samples. CDR3 DNA: TGTGCCAGCAGAGTTTTACCTGGAAACACCATATATTTT. Translation: CASRVLPGNTIYF.